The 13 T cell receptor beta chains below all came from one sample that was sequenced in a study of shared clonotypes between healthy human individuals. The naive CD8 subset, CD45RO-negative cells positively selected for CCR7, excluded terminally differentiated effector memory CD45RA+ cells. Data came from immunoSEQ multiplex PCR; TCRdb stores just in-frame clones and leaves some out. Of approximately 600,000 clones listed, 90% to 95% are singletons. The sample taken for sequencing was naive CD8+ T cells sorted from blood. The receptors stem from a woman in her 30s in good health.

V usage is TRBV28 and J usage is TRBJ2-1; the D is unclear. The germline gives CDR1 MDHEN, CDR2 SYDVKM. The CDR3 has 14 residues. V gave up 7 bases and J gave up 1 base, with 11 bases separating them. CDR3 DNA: TGTGCCAGCATGCGACTGGGGTCCTACAATGAGCAGTTCTTC. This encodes CASMRLGSYNEQFF.

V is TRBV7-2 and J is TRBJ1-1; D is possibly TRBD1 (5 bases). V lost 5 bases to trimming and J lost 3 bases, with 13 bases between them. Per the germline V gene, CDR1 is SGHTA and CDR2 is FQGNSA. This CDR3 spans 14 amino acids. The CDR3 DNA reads TGTGCCAGCAGCGCGCCAGGGTTGGACACTGAAGCTTTCTTT. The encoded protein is CASSAPGLDTEAFF.

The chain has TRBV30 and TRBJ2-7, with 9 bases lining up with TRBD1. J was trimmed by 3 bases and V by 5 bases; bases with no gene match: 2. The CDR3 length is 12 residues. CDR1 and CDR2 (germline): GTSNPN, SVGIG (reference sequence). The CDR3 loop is CAWETGGYEQYF. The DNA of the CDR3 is TGTGCCTGGGAGACAGGGGGCTACGAGCAGTACTTC.

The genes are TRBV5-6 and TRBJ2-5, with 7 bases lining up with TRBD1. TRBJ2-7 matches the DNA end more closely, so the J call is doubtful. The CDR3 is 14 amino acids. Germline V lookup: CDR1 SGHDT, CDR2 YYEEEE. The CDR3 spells CASSLEGTDYEQYF. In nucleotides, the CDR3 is TGTGCCAGCAGCTTGGAAGGGACAGACTACGAGCAGTACTTC.

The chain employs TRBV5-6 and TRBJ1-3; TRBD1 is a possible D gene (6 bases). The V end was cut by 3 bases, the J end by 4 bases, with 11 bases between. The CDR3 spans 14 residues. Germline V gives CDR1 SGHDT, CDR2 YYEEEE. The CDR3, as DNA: TGTGCCAGCAGCTCCGGGACACAAGGAAACACCATATATTTT. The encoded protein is CASSSGTQGNTIYF.

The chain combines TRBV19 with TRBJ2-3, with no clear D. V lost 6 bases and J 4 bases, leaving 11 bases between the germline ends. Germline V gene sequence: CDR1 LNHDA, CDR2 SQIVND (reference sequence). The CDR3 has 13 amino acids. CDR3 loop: CASRNSLADTQYF. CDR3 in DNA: TGTGCCAGTAGAAACTCATTAGCAGATACGCAGTATTTT.

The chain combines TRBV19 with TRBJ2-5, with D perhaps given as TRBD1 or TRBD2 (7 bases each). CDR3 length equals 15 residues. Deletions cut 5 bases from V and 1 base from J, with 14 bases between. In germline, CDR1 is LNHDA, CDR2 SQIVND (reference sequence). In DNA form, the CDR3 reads TGTGCCAGTAGTTCTGACAGGGAGGGCCAAGAGACCCAGTACTTC. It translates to CASSSDREGQETQYF.

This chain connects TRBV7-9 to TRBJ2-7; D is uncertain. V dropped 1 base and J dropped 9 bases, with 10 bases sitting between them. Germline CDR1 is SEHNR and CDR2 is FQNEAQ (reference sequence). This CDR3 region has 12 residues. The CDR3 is CASSLGLGAQYF. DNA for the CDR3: TGTGCCAGCAGCTTAGGGTTGGGCGCGCAGTACTTC.

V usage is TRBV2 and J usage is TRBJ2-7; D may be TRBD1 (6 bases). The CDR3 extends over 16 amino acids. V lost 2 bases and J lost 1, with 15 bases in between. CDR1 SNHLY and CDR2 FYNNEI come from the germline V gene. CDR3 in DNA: TGTGCCAGCAGTGAACTTTCCGGGACACCTTCCTACGAGCAGTACTTC. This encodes CASSELSGTPSYEQYF.

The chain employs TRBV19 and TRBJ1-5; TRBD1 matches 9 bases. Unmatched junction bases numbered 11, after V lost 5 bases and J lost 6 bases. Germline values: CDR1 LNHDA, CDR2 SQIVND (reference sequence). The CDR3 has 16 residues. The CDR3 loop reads CASSLGQGELVQPQHF. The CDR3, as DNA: TGTGCCAGTAGTTTGGGACAGGGCGAACTGGTTCAGCCCCAGCATTTT.

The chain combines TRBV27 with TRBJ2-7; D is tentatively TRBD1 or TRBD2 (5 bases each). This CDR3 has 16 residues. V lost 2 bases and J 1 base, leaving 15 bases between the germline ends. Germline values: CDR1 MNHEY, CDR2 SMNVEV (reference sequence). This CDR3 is CASSLSRGTVSYEQYF. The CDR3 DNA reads TGTGCCAGCAGTTTAAGCCGAGGGACCGTTTCCTACGAGCAGTACTTC.

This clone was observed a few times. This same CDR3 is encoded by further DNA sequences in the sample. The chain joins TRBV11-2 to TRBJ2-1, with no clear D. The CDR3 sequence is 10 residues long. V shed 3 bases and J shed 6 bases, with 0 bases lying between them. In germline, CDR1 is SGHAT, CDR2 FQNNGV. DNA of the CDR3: TGTGCCAGCAGCTTCAATGAGCAGTTCTTC. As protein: CASSFNEQFF.

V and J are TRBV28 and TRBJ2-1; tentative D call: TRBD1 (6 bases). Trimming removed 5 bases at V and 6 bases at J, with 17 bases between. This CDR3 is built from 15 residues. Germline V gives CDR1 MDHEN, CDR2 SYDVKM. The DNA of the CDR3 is TGTGCCAGCAGTCCGGACAGCCTTGGCGCCAATGAGCAGTTCTTC. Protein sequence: CASSPDSLGANEQFF.